The T cell receptor beta chain described here comes from a study of blood T cell repertoires in COVID-19. About the study: In each case, the material was cDNA or gDNA derived from T cells, B-cell-depleted T cells, or PBMCs.

In the original workflow: Nucleated cell number was recorded as an estimate derived from reference gene primer amplification. Here immunoSEQ multiplex PCR was the method, and the copy in TCRdb shows in-frame clones only, minus some. That table supplies the V and J calls and clone size; D and trimming were determined from the DNA. The sample lists more than 110,000 clones; approximately 84% were seen once. The CDR3 runs to 13 residues. Trimming took off 3 bases at V and 0 bases at J, with 3 bases between the two ends. Sample: peripheral blood. The genes are TRBV12-3 or TRBV12-4 and TRBJ1-5, with unresolved D. The TCR comes from a woman of 80 years or more in a cohort sampled during active or convalescent COVID-19. The CDR3 protein is CASSFSSNQPQHF. Written as DNA, the CDR3 is TGTGCCAGCAGTTTCTCTAGCAATCAGCCCCAGCATTTT.